These T cell receptor beta chains were read from a single sample in a study of blood T cell repertoires in COVID-19. This table comes from immunoSEQ multiplex PCR, and its TCRdb copy is limited to in-frame clones, with some not included. The profile shows 80,000 to 100,000 clones, roughly 84% of them singletons. The sample comprised peripheral blood. These TCRs come from a woman of 80 years or more in a cohort sampled during active or convalescent COVID-19. The CDR3 runs from the conserved cysteine through the conserved F or W. The D gene is left open where the match is weak.

DNA: TGCGCCAGCAGCTTAACTAGCGGGATTAGCACAGATACGCAGTATTTT
CDR3: CASSLTSGISTDTQYF
V: TRBV5-1
D: TRBD2
J: TRBJ2-3

DNA: TGTGCCAGCAGCTGGGGGACAGGGGATAAAGGCACTGAAGCTTTCTTT
CDR3: CASSWGTGDKGTEAFF
V: TRBV5-6
D: TRBD1
J: TRBJ1-1

DNA: TGTGCCAGTAGTATAGCCGACAGGGGGCATGAAAAACTGTTTTTT
CDR3: CASSIADRGHEKLFF
V: TRBV19
D: TRBD1
J: TRBJ1-4

DNA: TGTGCCTGGAGTGGAGACAGACTGTATAATTCACCCCTCCACTTT
CDR3: CAWSGDRLYNSPLHF
V: TRBV30
D: -
J: TRBJ1-6

DNA: TGTGCCAGCAGTTCCCAGGGAAATAGCAATCAGCCCCAGCATTTT
CDR3: CASSSQGNSNQPQHF
V: TRBV2
D: -
J: TRBJ1-5

DNA: TGCGCCAGCAGCCACTTGGGCGACTACGAGCAGTACTTC
CDR3: CASSHLGDYEQYF
V: TRBV4-1
D: -
J: TRBJ2-7

DNA: TGTGCCAGCAGCGAATCTACCCCCGGGGAGCTGTTTTTT
CDR3: CASSESTPGELFF
V: TRBV5-5
D: -
J: TRBJ2-2

DNA: TGTGCCAGCAGGGGGACAGGGAAGAACACTGAAGCTTTCTTT
CDR3: CASRGTGKNTEAFF
V: TRBV2
D: TRBD1
J: TRBJ1-1

DNA: TGTGCCAGCAGCCTTACAGGGCTCGAGAATTCACCCCTCCACTTT
CDR3: CASSLTGLENSPLHF
V: TRBV11-2
D: -
J: TRBJ1-6

DNA: TGTGCCAGCAGACGGGACACCAGGGAGCAGTTCTTC
CDR3: CASRRDTREQFF
V: TRBV12-3/TRBV12-4
D: -
J: TRBJ2-1